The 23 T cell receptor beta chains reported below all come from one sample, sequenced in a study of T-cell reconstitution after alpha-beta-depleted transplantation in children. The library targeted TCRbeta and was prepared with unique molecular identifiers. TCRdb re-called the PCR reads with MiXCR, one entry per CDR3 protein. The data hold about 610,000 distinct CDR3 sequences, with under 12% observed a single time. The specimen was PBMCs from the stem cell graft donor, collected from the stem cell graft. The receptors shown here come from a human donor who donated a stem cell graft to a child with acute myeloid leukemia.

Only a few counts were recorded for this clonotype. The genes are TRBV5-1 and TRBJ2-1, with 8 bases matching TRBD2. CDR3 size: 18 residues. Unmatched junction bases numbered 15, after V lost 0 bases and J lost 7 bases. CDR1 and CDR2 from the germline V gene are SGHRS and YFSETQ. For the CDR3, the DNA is TGCGCCAGCAGCTTGGCAGCCGGCGGGAGGAAGGGTTCAAATGAGCAGTTCTTC. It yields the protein CASSLAAGGRKGSNEQFF.

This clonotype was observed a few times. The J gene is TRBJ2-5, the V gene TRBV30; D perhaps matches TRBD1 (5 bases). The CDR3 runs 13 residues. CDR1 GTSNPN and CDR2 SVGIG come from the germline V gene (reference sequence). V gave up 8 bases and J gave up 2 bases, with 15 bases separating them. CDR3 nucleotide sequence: TGTGCCGGGGCCACGAATGGTCAAGAGACCCAGTACTTC. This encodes CAGATNGQETQYF.

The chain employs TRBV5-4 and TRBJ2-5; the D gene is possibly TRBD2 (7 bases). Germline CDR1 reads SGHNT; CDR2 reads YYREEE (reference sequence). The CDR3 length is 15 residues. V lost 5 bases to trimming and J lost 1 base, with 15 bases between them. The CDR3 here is CASSSRGGVQETQYF. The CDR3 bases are TGTGCCAGCAGTAGCCGAGGGGGGGTCCAAGAGACCCAGTACTTC.

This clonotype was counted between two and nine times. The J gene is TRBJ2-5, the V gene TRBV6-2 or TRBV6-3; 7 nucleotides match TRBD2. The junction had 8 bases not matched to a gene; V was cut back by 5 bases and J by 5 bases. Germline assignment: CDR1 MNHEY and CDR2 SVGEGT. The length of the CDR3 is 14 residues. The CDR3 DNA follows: TGTGCCAGCAGTCTGCTAGCGGCTGGGGAGACCCAGTACTTC. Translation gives CASSLLAAGETQYF.

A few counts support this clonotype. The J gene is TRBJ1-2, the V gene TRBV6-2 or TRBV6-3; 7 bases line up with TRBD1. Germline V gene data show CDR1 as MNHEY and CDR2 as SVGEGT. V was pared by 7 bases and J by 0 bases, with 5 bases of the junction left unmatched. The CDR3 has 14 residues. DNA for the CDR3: TGTGCCAGCATCCGGGACAGCACTAACTATGGCTACACCTTC. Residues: CASIRDSTNYGYTF.

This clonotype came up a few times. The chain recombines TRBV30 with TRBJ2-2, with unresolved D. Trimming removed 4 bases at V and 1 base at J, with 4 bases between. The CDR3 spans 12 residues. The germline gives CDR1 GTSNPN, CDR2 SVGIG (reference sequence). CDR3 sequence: CAWTGNTGELFF. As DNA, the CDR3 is TGTGCCTGGACAGGGAACACCGGGGAGCTGTTTTTT.

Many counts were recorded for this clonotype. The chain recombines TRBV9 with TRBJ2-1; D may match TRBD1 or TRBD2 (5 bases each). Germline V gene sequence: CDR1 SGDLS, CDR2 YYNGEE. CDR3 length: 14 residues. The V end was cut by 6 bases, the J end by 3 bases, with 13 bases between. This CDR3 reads CASNEGEYYNEQFF. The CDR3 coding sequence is TGTGCCAGCAACGAAGGGGAGTACTACAATGAGCAGTTCTTC.

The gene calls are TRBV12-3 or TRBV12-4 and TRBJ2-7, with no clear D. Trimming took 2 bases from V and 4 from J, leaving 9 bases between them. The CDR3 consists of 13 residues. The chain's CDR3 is CASSLPLGYEQYF. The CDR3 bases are TGTGCCAGCAGTTTACCCCTTGGGTACGAGCAGTACTTC.

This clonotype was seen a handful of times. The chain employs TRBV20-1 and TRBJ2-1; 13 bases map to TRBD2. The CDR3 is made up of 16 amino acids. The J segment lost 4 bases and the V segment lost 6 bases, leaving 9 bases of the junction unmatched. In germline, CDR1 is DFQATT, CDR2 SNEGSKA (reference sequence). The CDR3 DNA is TGCAGTGCCCTGACTAGCGGGAGGCCTCTTTACAATGAGCAGTTCTTC. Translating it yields CSALTSGRPLYNEQFF.

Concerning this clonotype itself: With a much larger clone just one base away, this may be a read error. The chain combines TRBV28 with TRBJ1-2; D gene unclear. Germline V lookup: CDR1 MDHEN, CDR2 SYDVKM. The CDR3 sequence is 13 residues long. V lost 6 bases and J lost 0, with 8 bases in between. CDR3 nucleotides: TGTGCCAGCAGCTCCCAGGCTAACTATGGCTACACCTTC. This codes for CASSSQANYGYTF.

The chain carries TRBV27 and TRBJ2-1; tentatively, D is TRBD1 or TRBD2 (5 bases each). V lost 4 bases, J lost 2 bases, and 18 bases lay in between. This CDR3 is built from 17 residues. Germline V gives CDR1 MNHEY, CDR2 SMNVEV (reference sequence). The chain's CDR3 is CASSSSPGQLTYNEQFF. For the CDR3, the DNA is TGTGCCAGCAGTTCGAGTCCGGGGCAGCTCACCTACAATGAGCAGTTCTTC.

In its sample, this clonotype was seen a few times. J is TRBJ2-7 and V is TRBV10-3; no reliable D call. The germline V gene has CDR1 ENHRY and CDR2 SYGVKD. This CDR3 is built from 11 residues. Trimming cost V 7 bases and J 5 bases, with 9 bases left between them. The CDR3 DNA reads TGTGCCATCACCCTTGGGAACGAGCAGTACTTC. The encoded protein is CAITLGNEQYF.

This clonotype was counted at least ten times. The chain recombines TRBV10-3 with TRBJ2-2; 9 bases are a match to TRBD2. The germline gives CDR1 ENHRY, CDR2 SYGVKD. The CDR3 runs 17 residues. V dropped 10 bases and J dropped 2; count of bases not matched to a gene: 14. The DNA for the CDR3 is TGTGCCACCGCCCTGTTCACCGGGACTAGCAACACCGGGGAGCTGTTTTTT. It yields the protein CATALFTGTSNTGELFF.

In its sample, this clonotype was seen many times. CDR3 DNA sequence: TGCGCCAGCAGCGGGGACAGCTTCAGCTCCTACGAGCAGTACTTC. As protein: CASSGDSFSSYEQYF. The chain has TRBV5-1 and TRBJ2-7; 7 bases align to TRBD1. CDR1 and CDR2 from the germline V gene are SGHRS and YFSETQ. V lost 4 bases, J lost 0 bases, and 7 bases stayed unmatched. The CDR3 spans 15 residues.

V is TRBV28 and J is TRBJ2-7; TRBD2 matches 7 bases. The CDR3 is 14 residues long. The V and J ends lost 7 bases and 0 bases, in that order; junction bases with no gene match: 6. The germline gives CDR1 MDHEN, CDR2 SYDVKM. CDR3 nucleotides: TGTGCCAGCACAAGGGGACTAAGCTCCTACGAGCAGTACTTC. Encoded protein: CASTRGLSSYEQYF.

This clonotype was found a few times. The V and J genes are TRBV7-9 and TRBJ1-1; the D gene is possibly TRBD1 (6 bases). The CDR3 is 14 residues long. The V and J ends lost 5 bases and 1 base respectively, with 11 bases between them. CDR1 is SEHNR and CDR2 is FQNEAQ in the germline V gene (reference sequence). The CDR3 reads CASSPIRGNTEAFF. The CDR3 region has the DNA TGTGCCAGCAGCCCCATCAGGGGGAACACTGAAGCTTTCTTT.

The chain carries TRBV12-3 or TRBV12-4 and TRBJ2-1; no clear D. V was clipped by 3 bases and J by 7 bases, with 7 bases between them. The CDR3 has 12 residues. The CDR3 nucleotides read TGTGCCAGCAGTTTTTCGCGGAATGAGCAGTTCTTC. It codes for CASSFSRNEQFF.

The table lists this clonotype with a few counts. The CDR3 loop is CASSERLAGGVEQFF. The CDR3 nucleotides read TGTGCCAGCAGCGAAAGACTAGCAGGAGGAGTTGAGCAGTTCTTC. The V and J genes are TRBV11-3 and TRBJ2-1; 7 bases agree with TRBD2. V was pared by 5 bases and J by 9 bases, with 13 bases of the junction left unmatched. Germline-derived CDR1 and CDR2 are SGHNT and YENEEA. The CDR3 runs to 15 residues.

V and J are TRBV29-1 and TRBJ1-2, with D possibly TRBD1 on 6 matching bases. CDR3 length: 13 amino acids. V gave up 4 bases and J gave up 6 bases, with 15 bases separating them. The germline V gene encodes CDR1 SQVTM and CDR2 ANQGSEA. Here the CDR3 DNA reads TGCAGCGTTGTGCCCACATCAGGGGATGGCTACACCTTC. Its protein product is CSVVPTSGDGYTF. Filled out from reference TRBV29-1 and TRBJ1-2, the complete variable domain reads SAVISQKPSRDICQRGTSLTIQCQVDSQVTMMFWYRQQPGQSLTLIATANQGSEATYESGFVIDKFPISRPNLTFSTLTVSNMSPEDSSIYLCSVVPTSGDGYTFGSGTRLTVV.

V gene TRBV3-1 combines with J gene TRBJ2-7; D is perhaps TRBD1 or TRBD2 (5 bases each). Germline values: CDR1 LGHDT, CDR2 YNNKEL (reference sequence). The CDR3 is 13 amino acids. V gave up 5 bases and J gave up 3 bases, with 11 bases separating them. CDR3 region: CASSGDRYYEQYF. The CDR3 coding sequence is TGTGCCAGCAGCGGGGACCGGTACTACGAGCAGTACTTC.

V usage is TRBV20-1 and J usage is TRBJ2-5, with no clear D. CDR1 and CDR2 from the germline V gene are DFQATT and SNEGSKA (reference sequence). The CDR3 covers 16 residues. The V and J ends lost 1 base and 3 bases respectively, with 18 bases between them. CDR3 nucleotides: TGCAGTGCTAGAGTGCCCGTATTGGGCCTGAAAGAGACCCAGTACTTC. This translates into CSARVPVLGLKETQYF.

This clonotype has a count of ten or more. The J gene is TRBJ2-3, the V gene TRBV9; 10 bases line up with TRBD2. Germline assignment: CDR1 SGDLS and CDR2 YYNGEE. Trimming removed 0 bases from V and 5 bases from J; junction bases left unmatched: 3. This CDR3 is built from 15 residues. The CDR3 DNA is TGTGCCAGCAGCGTAGTATCTAGCGGGAGAGATACGCAGTATTTT. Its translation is CASSVVSSGRDTQYF.

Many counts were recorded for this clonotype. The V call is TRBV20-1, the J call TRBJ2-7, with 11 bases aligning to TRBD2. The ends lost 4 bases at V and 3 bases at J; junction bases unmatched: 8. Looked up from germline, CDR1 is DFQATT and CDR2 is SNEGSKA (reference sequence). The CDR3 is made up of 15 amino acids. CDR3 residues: CSATNPLAGGYEQYF. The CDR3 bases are TGCAGTGCTACAAATCCCCTAGCGGGAGGCTACGAGCAGTACTTC.